Ten or more counts support the clone carrying this T cell receptor beta chain. Its specificity is unknown. The sample originates from a study of breast tumors, draining lymph nodes, adjacent tissues. With 0 bases removed from V and 0 bases from J, the gap between germline ends came to 9 bases. This CDR3 spans 16 amino acids. From germline, CDR1 is DFQATT and CDR2 SNEGSKA (reference sequence). General study findings and limits: Tumor T cell lymph node origin was a supported hypothesis, not proven. Tumor and nontumor repertoires were significantly more similar in luminal-like than in basal-like breast cancer. Most tumor T cells seemingly derive from lymph node, then expand in tumor.

Each CDR3 protein gets one entry after TCRdb re-called the multiplex PCR reads with MiXCR. The data show over 70,000 distinct CDR3 sequences, about 27% seen once. Samples came from axillary lymph nodes draining the breast cancer. The chain links TRBV20-1 to TRBJ2-6; no firm D call. Sequencing was carried out using axillary lymph node tissue. This clonotype was obtained from a female donor with breast cancer. Some clones in this sample may be carry-over from other donors' samples. The CDR3 DNA follows: TGCAGTGCTAGAGATGGCAGGAGCTCTGGGGCCAACGTCCTGACTTTC. Amino acids: CSARDGRSSGANVLTF.